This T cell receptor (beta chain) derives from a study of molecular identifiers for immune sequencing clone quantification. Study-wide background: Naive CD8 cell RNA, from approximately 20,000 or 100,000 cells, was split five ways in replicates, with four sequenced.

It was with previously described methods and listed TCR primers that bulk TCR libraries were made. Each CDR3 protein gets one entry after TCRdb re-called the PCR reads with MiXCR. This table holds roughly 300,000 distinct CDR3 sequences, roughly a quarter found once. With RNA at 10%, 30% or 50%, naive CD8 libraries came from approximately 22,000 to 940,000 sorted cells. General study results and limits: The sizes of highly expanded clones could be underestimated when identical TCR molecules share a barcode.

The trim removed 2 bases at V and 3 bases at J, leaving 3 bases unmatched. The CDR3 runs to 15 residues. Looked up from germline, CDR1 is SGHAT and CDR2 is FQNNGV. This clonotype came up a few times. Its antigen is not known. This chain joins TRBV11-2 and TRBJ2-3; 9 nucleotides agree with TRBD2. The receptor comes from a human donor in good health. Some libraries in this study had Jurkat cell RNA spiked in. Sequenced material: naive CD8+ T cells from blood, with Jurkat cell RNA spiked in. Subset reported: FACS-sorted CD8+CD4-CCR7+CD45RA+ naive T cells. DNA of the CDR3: TGTGCCAGCAGCTTACTAGCGGGAAATACAGATACGCAGTATTTT. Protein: CASSLLAGNTDTQYF.